This TCR beta chain stems from a study of neurological immune-mediated disorders. Study details: The 35 or so patients with multiple sclerosis comprised about 31 relapsing-remitting cases and 3 secondary progressive cases.

Each CDR3 protein gets one entry after TCRdb re-called the 5' RACE reads with MiXCR. The sample holds 60,000 to 85,000 distinct CDR3 sequences, 5% to 5.5% seen once. V lost 3 bases, J lost 16 bases, and 10 bases stayed unmatched. This CDR3 has 13 amino acids. The germline gives CDR1 SGHTA, CDR2 FQGNSA. A total of 2 million PBMCs stored at -80 degrees C provided the unsorted libraries. The sample holds a few counts of this clonotype. The clonotype was recovered from a woman in her twenties or thirties with multiple sclerosis. The chain is built from TRBV7-2 and TRBJ1-5; TRBD1 matches at 9 bases. Sequencing used PBMCs. CDR3 sequence reads: CASSFDGQGPPHF. For the CDR3, the DNA is TGTGCCAGCAGCTTTGACGGACAGGGGCCTCCTCATTTT.